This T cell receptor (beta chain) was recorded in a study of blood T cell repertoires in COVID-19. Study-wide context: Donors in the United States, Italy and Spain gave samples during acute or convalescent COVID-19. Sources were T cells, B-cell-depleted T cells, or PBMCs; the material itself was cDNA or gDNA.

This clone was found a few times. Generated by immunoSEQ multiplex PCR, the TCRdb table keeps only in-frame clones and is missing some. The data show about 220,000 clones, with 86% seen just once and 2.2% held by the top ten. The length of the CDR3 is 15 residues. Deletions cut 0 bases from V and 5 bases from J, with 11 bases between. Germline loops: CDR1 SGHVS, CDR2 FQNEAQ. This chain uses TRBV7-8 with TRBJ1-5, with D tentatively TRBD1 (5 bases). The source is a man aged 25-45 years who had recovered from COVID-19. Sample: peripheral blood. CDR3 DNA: TGTGCCAGCAGCTTAGCGGGGGGGAGGGATCAGCCCCAGCATTTT. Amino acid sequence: CASSLAGGRDQPQHF.